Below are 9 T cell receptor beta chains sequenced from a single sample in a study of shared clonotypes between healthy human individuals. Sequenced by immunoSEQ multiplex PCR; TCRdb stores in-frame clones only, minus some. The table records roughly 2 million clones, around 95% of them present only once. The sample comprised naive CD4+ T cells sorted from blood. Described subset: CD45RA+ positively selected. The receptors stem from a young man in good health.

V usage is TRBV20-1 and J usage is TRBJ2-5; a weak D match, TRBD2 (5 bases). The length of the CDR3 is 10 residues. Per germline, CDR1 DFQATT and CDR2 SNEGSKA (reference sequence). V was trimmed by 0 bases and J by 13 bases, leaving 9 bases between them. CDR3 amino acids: CSARDRGLYF. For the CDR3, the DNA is TGCAGTGCTAGAGACCGGGGTCTGTACTTC.

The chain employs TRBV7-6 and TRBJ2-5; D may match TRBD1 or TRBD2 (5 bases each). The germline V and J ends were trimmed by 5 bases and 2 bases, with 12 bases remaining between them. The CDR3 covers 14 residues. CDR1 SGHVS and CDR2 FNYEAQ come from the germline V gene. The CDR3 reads CASSLGRPQETQYF. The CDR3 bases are TGTGCCAGCAGCCTGGGACGGCCGCAAGAGACCCAGTACTTC.

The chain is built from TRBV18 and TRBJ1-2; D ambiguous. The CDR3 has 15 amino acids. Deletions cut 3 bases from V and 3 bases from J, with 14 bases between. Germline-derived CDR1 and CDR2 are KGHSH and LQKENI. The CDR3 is CASSPKGSDDYGYTF. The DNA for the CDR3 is TGTGCCAGCTCACCGAAAGGTTCCGACGACTATGGCTACACCTTC.

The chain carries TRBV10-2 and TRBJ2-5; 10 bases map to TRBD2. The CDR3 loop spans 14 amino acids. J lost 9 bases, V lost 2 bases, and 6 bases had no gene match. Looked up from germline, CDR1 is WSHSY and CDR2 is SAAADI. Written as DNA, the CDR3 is TGCGCCAGCAGTGAGACTAGCGGGGCCTTGTCCCAGTACTTC. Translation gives CASSETSGALSQYF.

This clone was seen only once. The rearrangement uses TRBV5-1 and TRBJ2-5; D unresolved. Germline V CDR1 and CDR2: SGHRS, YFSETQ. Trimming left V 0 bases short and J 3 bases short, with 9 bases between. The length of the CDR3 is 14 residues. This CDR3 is CASSLARAEETQYF. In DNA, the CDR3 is TGCGCCAGCAGCTTGGCTCGGGCAGAAGAGACCCAGTACTTC.

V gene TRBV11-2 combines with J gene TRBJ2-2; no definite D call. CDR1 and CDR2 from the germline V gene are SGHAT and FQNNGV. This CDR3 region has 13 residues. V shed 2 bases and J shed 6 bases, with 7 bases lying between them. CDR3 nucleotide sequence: TGTGCCAGCAGCTTATCCGAGGCCGGGGAGCTGTTTTTT. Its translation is CASSLSEAGELFF.

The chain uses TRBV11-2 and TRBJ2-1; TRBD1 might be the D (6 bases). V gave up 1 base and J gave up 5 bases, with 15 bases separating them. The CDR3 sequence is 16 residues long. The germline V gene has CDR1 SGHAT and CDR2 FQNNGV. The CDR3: CASSLGRGSRNNEQFF. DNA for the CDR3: TGTGCCAGCAGCTTAGGTAGGGGGTCACGAAACAATGAGCAGTTCTTC.

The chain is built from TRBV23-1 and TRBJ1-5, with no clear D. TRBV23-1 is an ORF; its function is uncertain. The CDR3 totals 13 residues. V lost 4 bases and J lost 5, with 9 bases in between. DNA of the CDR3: TGCGCCAGCAGTCCGACGGGGTATCAGCCCCAGCATTTT. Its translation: CASSPTGYQPQHF.

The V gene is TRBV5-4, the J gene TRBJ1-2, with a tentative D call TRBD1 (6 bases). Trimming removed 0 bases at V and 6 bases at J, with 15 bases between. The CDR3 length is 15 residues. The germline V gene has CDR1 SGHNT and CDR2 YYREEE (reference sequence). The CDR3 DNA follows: TGTGCCAGCAGCTTGGCGCAGGGGAAGAGGGATGGCTACACCTTC. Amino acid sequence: CASSLAQGKRDGYTF.